Each of the 20 T cell receptor beta chains below was sequenced from the same sample in a study of T cells after posttransplantation cyclophosphamide listed by TCRdb under 2016. Libraries came from the immunoSEQ multiplex PCR assay. Drawn from immuneACCESS, this table holds only the in-frame rearrangements with V and J called that TCRdb kept. Clones are partly lost; checked studies trace under half to an unresolved V gene and leave the rest unexplained. The table notes more than 35,000 clones here, none of them singletons. The ten largest clones capture roughly 2.5% of the sample. The sample consisted of PBMCs. These receptors originate from a man aged 50-59 years in good health, CMV-negative, and a related stem cell transplant donor.

This clone was counted at least ten times. The chain employs TRBV5-4 and TRBJ1-1; D perhaps matches TRBD1 (5 bases). Germline CDR1 reads SGHNT; CDR2 reads YYREEE (reference sequence). V shed 4 bases and J shed 0 bases, with 25 bases lying between them. This CDR3 has 19 amino acids. CDR3 nucleotides: TGTGCCAGCAGCACTGGGGGTCCTACGGGGAGGCTTATGAACACTGAAGCTTTCTTT. Its translation: CASSTGGPTGRLMNTEAFF.

This clone was seen ten or more times. The chain has TRBV29-1 and TRBJ2-3, with a tentative D call TRBD2 (5 bases). This CDR3 has 13 amino acids. V lost 3 bases to trimming and J lost 3 bases, with 10 bases between them. Germline CDR1 and CDR2: SQVTM and ANQGSEA. CDR3 sequence (DNA): TGCAGCGTTGACTTCCCGGGAACAGATACGCAGTATTTT. Translation gives CSVDFPGTDTQYF.

This clone was seen at least ten times. The chain employs TRBV9 and TRBJ2-1, with 15 bases aligning to TRBD2. The CDR3 sequence is 15 residues long. The V gene's germline CDR1 is SGDLS and CDR2 YYNGEE. Trimming at V came to 4 bases and at J to 7 bases, leaving 3 bases not matched to a gene. The CDR3 spells CASSPGTSGGNEQFF. The CDR3 DNA is TGTGCCAGCAGCCCCGGGACTAGCGGGGGGAATGAGCAGTTCTTC.

The genes are TRBV5-1 and TRBJ1-6, with D perhaps TRBD1 (5 bases). The V end was cut by 1 base, the J end by 10 bases, with 12 bases between. The germline V gene has CDR1 SGHRS and CDR2 YFSETQ. The length of the CDR3 is 14 residues. CDR3 DNA: TGCGCCAGCAGCTTGAACGAAGGGGTGTCACCCCTCCACTTT. Amino acids: CASSLNEGVSPLHF.

This clone was counted only a few times. The genes are TRBV30 and TRBJ1-6; D gene ambiguous. Germline V gives CDR1 GTSNPN, CDR2 SVGIG (reference sequence). CDR3 length equals 13 residues. Trimming pared 5 bases from V and 7 bases from J, leaving 12 bases between. CDR3 region: CAWARIGNSPLHF. The CDR3 nucleotides are TGTGCCTGGGCAAGAATCGGGAATTCACCCCTCCACTTT.

This clone came up many times. The chain combines TRBV6-6 with TRBJ1-5; no clear D. The V end lost 7 bases, the J end lost 0 bases, and 13 bases lay between the germline ends. Germline loops: CDR1 MNHNY, CDR2 SVGAGI (reference sequence). This CDR3 region has 15 residues. CDR3 in amino acids: CASTPGIYSNQPQHF. CDR3 nucleotides: TGTGCCAGCACCCCGGGAATTTATAGCAATCAGCCCCAGCATTTT.

This clone was counted at least ten times. J is TRBJ2-1 and V is TRBV9, with 8 bases matching TRBD2. The CDR3 consists of 14 residues. Germline assignment: CDR1 SGDLS and CDR2 YYNGEE. Trimming cost V 10 bases and J 8 bases; bases outside gene matches: 14. CDR3 sequence reads: CASDPGSGSYEQFF. CDR3 nucleotides: TGTGCCTCCGACCCGGGGAGCGGGAGTTATGAGCAGTTCTTC.

This clone came up many times. The V call is TRBV7-3, the J call TRBJ2-5, with a possible D match to TRBD1 (6 bases). Per the germline V gene, CDR1 is SGHTA and CDR2 is FQGTGA. CDR3 length equals 14 residues. Trimming left V 4 bases short and J 1 base short, with 10 bases between. CDR3: CASSSTGSQETQYF. As DNA, the CDR3 is TGTGCCAGCAGCTCGACAGGCAGCCAAGAGACCCAGTACTTC.

This clone was detected only a few times. The chain carries TRBV14 and TRBJ2-7; no clear D gene. Germline CDR1 is SGHDN and CDR2 is FVKESK. The CDR3 is 14 amino acids. Trimming cost V 1 base and J 3 bases, with 10 bases left between them. The chain's CDR3 is CASSQGLRNYEQYF. The CDR3 DNA is TGTGCCAGCAGCCAAGGGTTGCGGAACTACGAGCAGTACTTC.

This clone was detected ten times or more. The chain combines TRBV4-3 with TRBJ2-7; 9 nucleotides line up with TRBD2. Germline CDR1 reads LGHNA; CDR2 reads YSLEER. V was pared by 4 bases and J by 3 bases, with 4 bases of the junction left unmatched. CDR3 length: 14 residues. The CDR3 nucleotides are TGCGCCAGCAGCCCCAGCGGGGGGCTCTACGAGCAGTACTTC. Translating gives CASSPSGGLYEQYF.

This clone was detected ten times or more. The V call is TRBV6-1, the J call TRBJ2-7, with TRBD2 as a possible D gene (7 bases). The CDR3 spans 16 residues. V was shortened by 3 bases and J by 2 bases, with 17 bases between the two germline ends. Per germline, CDR1 MNHNS and CDR2 SASEGT. The CDR3: CASSDKGGGRTYEQYF. The CDR3, as DNA: TGTGCCAGCAGTGATAAGGGGGGGGGCAGAACCTACGAGCAGTACTTC.

This clone was counted at least ten times. The DNA for the CDR3 is TGTGCCAGCAGTTTATCGGCAGGGTTCCAGCTATTCTCCTACAATGAGCAGTTCTTC. Amino acids: CASSLSAGFQLFSYNEQFF. The chain combines TRBV27 with TRBJ2-1; possibly TRBD1 for D (5 bases). This CDR3 comprises 19 residues. V was shortened by 0 bases and J by 0 bases, with 18 bases between the two germline ends. Germline loops: CDR1 MNHEY, CDR2 SMNVEV (reference sequence).

Ten or more counts support this clone. This rearrangement joins TRBV9 to TRBJ1-4, with 7 bases aligning to TRBD1. Germline CDR1 reads SGDLS; CDR2 reads YYNGEE. V lost 4 bases and J lost 4; bases outside the gene matches: 7. CDR3 length: 15 residues. The CDR3 reads CASSPWAGGNEKLFF. In nucleotides, the CDR3 is TGTGCCAGCAGCCCCTGGGCAGGGGGTAATGAAAAACTGTTTTTT.

This clone was counted many times. The chain employs TRBV7-9 and TRBJ2-6, with a tentative D call TRBD1 (5 bases). The CDR3 length is 15 residues. The germline CDR1 and CDR2 sequences are SEHNR and FQNEAQ (reference sequence). Trimming shortened V by 6 bases and J by 1 base, and 10 bases separated the two germline ends. CDR3 sequence (DNA): TGTGCCAGCAGGCGCAGGGTGTCTGGGGCCAACGTCCTGACTTTC. Residues: CASRRRVSGANVLTF.

This clone turned up a few times. This chain connects TRBV9 to TRBJ2-3; 14 bases fit TRBD2. The CDR3 length is 18 residues. After removal of 3 bases from V and 4 bases from J, the junction contained 10 bases not matched to a gene. The V gene's germline CDR1 is SGDLS and CDR2 YYNGEE. The CDR3 DNA sequence: TGTGCCAGCAGCGCGCCGGGACTAGCGGGGGCTAGTTCAGATACGCAGTATTTT. Its translation: CASSAPGLAGASSDTQYF. Combining the CDR3 with reference TRBV9 and TRBJ2-3 gives the whole variable domain DSGVTQTPKHLITATGQRVTLRCSPRSGDLSVYWYQQSLDQGLQFLIQYYNGEERAKGNILERFSAQQFPDLHSELNLSSLELGDSALYFCASSAPGLAGASSDTQYFGPGTRLTVL.

The sample holds many counts of this clone. V is TRBV6-1 and J is TRBJ2-7; a weak D match, TRBD2 (6 bases). The germline V gene encodes CDR1 MNHNS and CDR2 SASEGT. The length of the CDR3 is 14 residues. With 7 bases removed from V and 2 bases from J, the gap between germline ends came to 15 bases. The CDR3 DNA reads TGTGCCAGCACGGAGCGGGCTGGAACCTACGAGCAGTACTTC. Translated, it gives CASTERAGTYEQYF.

At least ten counts were recorded for this clone. This chain links TRBV7-6 with TRBJ2-1; TRBD2 agrees at 9 bases. This CDR3 contains 15 residues. CDR1 SGHVS and CDR2 FNYEAQ come from the germline V gene. Unmatched junction bases numbered 2, after V lost 4 bases and J lost 1 base. The DNA of the CDR3 is TGTGCCAGCAGCTCAGCGGGGGGTTCCTACAATGAGCAGTTCTTC. Protein sequence: CASSSAGGSYNEQFF. The variable domain in full, completed from reference TRBV7-6 and TRBJ2-1, reads GAGVSQSPRYKVTKRGQDVALRCDPISGHVSLYWYRQALGQGPEFLTYFNYEAQQDKSGLPNDRFSAERPEGSISTLTIQRTEQRDSAMYRCASSSAGGSYNEQFFGPGTRLTVL.

This clone has at least ten counts. The chain combines TRBV19 with TRBJ1-1; 8 bases are a match to TRBD1. V trimming: 6 bases; J trimming: 3 bases; junction bases outside the gene matches: 9. The CDR3 is 15 amino acids. From germline, CDR1 is LNHDA and CDR2 SQIVND (reference sequence). CDR3 in DNA: TGTGCCAGTAGCCCCCGGACAGGGTTGGACACTGAAGCTTTCTTT. Protein sequence: CASSPRTGLDTEAFF. Full variable domain (missing parts from reference TRBV19 and TRBJ1-1): DGGITQSPKYLFRKEGQNVTLSCEQNLNHDAMYWYRQDPGQGLRLIYYSQIVNDFQKGDIAEGYSVSREKKESFPLTVTSAQKNPTAFYLCASSPRTGLDTEAFFGQGTRLTVV.

Many counts were recorded for this clone. The rearrangement uses TRBV14 and TRBJ2-7, with a tentative D call TRBD2 (7 bases). The germline CDR1 and CDR2 sequences are SGHDN and FVKESK. Deletions cut 4 bases from V and 5 bases from J, with 15 bases between. The CDR3 loop spans 14 amino acids. The CDR3 loop reads CASSLWGGHHEQYF. Written as DNA, the CDR3 is TGTGCCAGCAGCCTTTGGGGGGGCCACCACGAGCAGTACTTC.

This clone was recorded at least ten times. The V and J genes are TRBV5-1 and TRBJ2-5; 8 bases line up with TRBD2. After removal of 3 bases from V and 3 bases from J, the junction contained 4 bases not matched to a gene. There are 14 residues in the CDR3. The germline CDR1 and CDR2 sequences are SGHRS and YFSETQ. The chain's CDR3 is CASSYGTSEETQYF. CDR3 nucleotide sequence: TGCGCCAGCAGCTATGGGACTAGTGAAGAGACCCAGTACTTC.